This T cell receptor beta chain was identified during a study of OX40 agonist ivuxolimab in advanced cancers. The overall study: Ivuxolimab is an agonistic anti-OX40 (CD134) antibody, and patients were treated with it. Dose-escalation patients suffered from hepatocellular carcinoma, melanoma, renal cell or head and neck cancer. Study results and caveats: In the expanded peripheral T cells, antigen specificity was never determined. Blood T cells, both CD4+ and CD8+, expanded clonally by week 6 at 0.1 to 3.0 mg/kg.

Assay: immunoSEQ multiplex PCR; the TCRdb copy retains only in-frame clones and omits some. The table shows about 11,000 clones, with around 80% occurring only once. Turning to this clone: The antigen remains unidentified.

The receptor was derived from an adult with an advanced solid tumor such as melanoma, head and neck, liver or kidney cancer. The sequencing used CD4+ or CD8+ T cells sorted from blood, collected in a trial of the OX40 agonist ivuxolimab.

The CDR3 DNA sequence: TGTGCCAGCACCAGCTCCTATAATTCACCCCTCCACTTT. It encodes CASTSSYNSPLHF. The chain links TRBV9 to TRBJ1-6; D uncertain. This CDR3 spans 13 amino acids. Germline-derived CDR1 and CDR2 are SGDLS and YYNGEE. V shed 6 bases and J shed 0 bases, with 4 bases lying between them.